This paragraph reports one TCR beta chain. Method: immunoSEQ multiplex PCR; TCRdb's copy keeps in-frame clones and lacks some. Here the sample spans about 70,000 clones, roughly nine tenths being singletons. This sample was included in a study of T cell changes during pregnancy in multiple sclerosis. The V gene lost 2 bases and the J gene lost 3 bases, with 7 bases spanning the gap. CDR3 size: 14 residues. Germline CDR1 and CDR2: MGHRA and YSYEKL. This rearrangement joins TRBV4-1 to TRBJ1-4; D uncertain. The sequence came from a female donor with multiple sclerosis, enrolled in a pregnancy study. This material consisted of peripheral blood, taken in the third trimester of pregnancy. The CDR3 spells CASSQTGANEKLFF. The DNA for the CDR3 is TGCGCCAGCAGCCAAACGGGAGCTAATGAAAAACTGTTTTTT.